Following are 30 T cell receptor beta chains from one sample sequenced in a study of OX40 agonist ivuxolimab in advanced cancers. Repertoires were generated with immunoSEQ multiplex PCR, while TCRdb's copy carries only in-frame clones and drops some. The sample lists tens of thousands of clones; about 84% were seen once. The source material was CD4+ or CD8+ T cells sorted from blood, sampled in a trial of the OX40 agonist ivuxolimab. The receptors were gathered from an adult with an advanced solid tumor such as melanoma, head and neck, liver or kidney cancer.

The rearrangement joins TRBV6-6 to TRBJ1-1; D remains unclear. The germline gives CDR1 MNHNY, CDR2 SVGAGI (reference sequence). The CDR3 spans 11 residues. Between the trimmed V and J ends, which lost 6 bases and 1 base, there was a span of 3 bases. DNA of the CDR3: TGTGCCAGCAGGTGGAACACTGAAGCTTTCTTT. Amino acid sequence: CASRWNTEAFF.

This clone was seen only a few times. The J gene is TRBJ1-2, the V gene TRBV18; tentatively, D is TRBD1 (5 bases). Trimming cost V 2 bases and J 7 bases, with 14 bases left between them. The CDR3 has 14 residues. Germline V gene lookup returns CDR1 KGHSH and CDR2 LQKENI. The CDR3 is CASSPGGAVGGYTF. CDR3 nucleotide sequence: TGTGCCAGCTCACCAGGCGGGGCAGTAGGTGGCTACACCTTC.

The chain has TRBV18 and TRBJ2-7, with no clear D. This CDR3 contains 13 residues. The germline V gene encodes CDR1 KGHSH and CDR2 LQKENI. Deletions cut 5 bases from V and 1 base from J, with 9 bases between. The CDR3 coding sequence is TGTGCCAGCTCATCGGGTCGTTCCTACGAGCAGTACGTC. Its protein is CASSSGRSYEQYV.

There are a few counts of this clone. The rearrangement uses TRBV18 and TRBJ1-5, with D perhaps matching TRBD1 (6 bases). The CDR3 is 13 residues long. Germline lookup yields CDR1 KGHSH and CDR2 LQKENI. Trimming shortened V by 5 bases and J by 12 bases, and 17 bases separated the two germline ends. For the CDR3, the DNA is TGTGCCAGCTCAGAGGGGGGGGGACAACACCAGCATTTT. Translated, it gives CASSEGGGQHQHF.

In DNA form, the CDR3 reads TGCGCCAGCAGCAGTCAGGGGGAACTCGACAATGAGCAGTTCTTC. The encoded protein is CASSSQGELDNEQFF. The chain recombines TRBV5-1 with TRBJ2-1, with 7 bases aligning to TRBD1. This CDR3 is built from 15 residues. Germline-derived CDR1 and CDR2 are SGHRS and YFSETQ. V trimming: 4 bases; J trimming: 5 bases; junction bases outside the gene matches: 9.

J is TRBJ2-7 and V is TRBV6-6, with TRBD2 identical over 10 bases. The germline gives CDR1 MNHNY, CDR2 SVGAGI (reference sequence). V lost 0 bases to trimming and J lost 6 bases; unmatched junction nucleotides: 5. The CDR3 spans 15 residues. The CDR3 coding sequence is TGTGCCAGCAGTTACTCCCTAGCGGGAGATAGCGAGCAGTACTTC. Protein: CASSYSLAGDSEQYF.

Written as DNA, the CDR3 is TGCAGTGGCGACAGGGGAAATGGCTACACCTTC. It yields the protein CSGDRGNGYTF. The rearrangement links TRBV20-1 to TRBJ1-2, with 8 bases matching TRBD1. The CDR3 covers 11 residues. Germline CDR1 reads DFQATT; CDR2 reads SNEGSKA (reference sequence). Trimming cost V 7 bases and J 6 bases; bases outside gene matches: 4.

This clone showed up just once. This chain links TRBV18 with TRBJ2-2, with D possibly being TRBD1 (7 bases). The V and J ends lost 2 bases and 4 bases respectively, with 20 bases between them. CDR1 and CDR2 from the germline V gene are KGHSH and LQKENI. The CDR3 covers 18 residues. The CDR3 loop reads CASSPGTGEARGTGELFF. The CDR3 DNA reads as TGTGCCAGCTCACCAGGAACAGGGGAGGCACGGGGCACCGGGGAGCTGTTTTTT.

V and J are TRBV7-8 and TRBJ2-3; D might be TRBD2 (6 bases). This CDR3 has 15 amino acids. The germline V and J ends were trimmed by 4 bases and 4 bases, with 15 bases remaining between them. Germline CDR1 reads SGHVS; CDR2 reads FQNEAQ. Here the CDR3 DNA reads TGTGCCAGCAGCTCCCAGTTCGGGAGCGCAGATACGCAGTATTTT. The encoded protein is CASSSQFGSADTQYF. Complete variable domain (other parts from reference TRBV7-8 and TRBJ2-3): GAGVSQSPRYKVAKRGQDVALRCDPISGHVSLFWYQQALGQGPEFLTYFQNEAQLDKSGLPSDRFFAERPEGSVSTLKIQRTQQEDSAVYLCASSSQFGSADTQYFGPGTRLTVL.

The chain combines TRBV14 with TRBJ2-1; TRBD2 matches at 7 bases. The length of the CDR3 is 18 residues. V was clipped by 0 bases and J by 0 bases; unmatched bases: 8. CDR1 is SGHDN and CDR2 is FVKESK in the germline V gene. The CDR3 DNA follows: TGTGCCAGCAGCCAAGATATTACTCTAGCGGCCTCCTACAATGAGCAGTTCTTC. This encodes CASSQDITLAASYNEQFF. The full variable domain, completed using reference TRBV14 and TRBJ2-1, is EAGVTQFPSHSVIEKGQTVTLRCDPISGHDNLYWYRRVMGKEIKFLLHFVKESKQDESGMPNNRFLAERTGGTYSTLKVQPAELEDSGVYFCASSQDITLAASYNEQFFGPGTRLTVL.

Here the CDR3 reads CASSLRTGGMNTEAFF. CDR3 bases: TGTGCCAGCAGCTTACGGACAGGGGGCATGAACACTGAAGCTTTCTTT. The chain uses TRBV11-2 and TRBJ1-1; 11 positions match TRBD1. There are 16 residues in the CDR3. Germline-derived CDR1 and CDR2 are SGHAT and FQNNGV. The ends lost 2 bases at V and 0 bases at J; junction bases unmatched: 2.

This chain links TRBV28 with TRBJ2-2, with D perhaps matching TRBD2 (7 bases). CDR3 length: 14 residues. Germline lookup yields CDR1 MDHEN and CDR2 SYDVKM. With 7 bases removed from V and 3 bases from J, the gap between germline ends came to 12 bases. Written as DNA, the CDR3 is TGTGCCAGCAATCGGGGGGCTGACACCGGGGAGCTGTTTTTT. Protein: CASNRGADTGELFF.

V is TRBV5-4 and J is TRBJ1-6; possible D gene TRBD1, 6 bases. CDR1 is SGHNT, CDR2 YYREEE, per germline (reference sequence). The V and J ends lost 4 bases and 2 bases respectively, with 10 bases between them. The CDR3 spans 15 residues. CDR3 bases: TGTGCCAGCAGCACCGGACAGCCCTATAATTCACCCCTCCACTTT. Translating gives CASSTGQPYNSPLHF.

The chain couples TRBV5-1 to TRBJ2-3, with a weak D call TRBD1 (6 bases). Trimming left V 0 bases short and J 0 bases short, with 11 bases between. Germline V gene lookup returns CDR1 SGHRS and CDR2 YFSETQ. The CDR3 covers 16 residues. CDR3 sequence reads: CASSLGQASSTDTQYF. The CDR3 nucleotides read TGCGCCAGCAGCTTGGGACAGGCCTCAAGCACAGATACGCAGTATTTT.

This clone was detected only once. The CDR3 here is CASTAGRLGTNEKLFF. The CDR3 region has the DNA TGTGCCAGCACTGCGGGCCGACTGGGGACTAATGAAAAACTGTTTTTT. The chain combines TRBV2 with TRBJ1-4; D unclear. V was pared by 7 bases and J by 2 bases, with 17 bases between. The germline V gene has CDR1 SNHLY and CDR2 FYNNEI. The CDR3 contains 16 residues.

The gene calls are TRBV19 and TRBJ2-7; 7 positions match TRBD2. J was trimmed by 0 bases and V by 5 bases; bases with no gene match: 7. This CDR3 region has 15 residues. Per the germline V gene, CDR1 is LNHDA and CDR2 is SQIVND (reference sequence). CDR3 sequence reads: CASSPRGGGSYEQYF. Here the CDR3 DNA reads TGTGCCAGTAGTCCCCGGGGCGGGGGCTCCTACGAGCAGTACTTC.

The V gene is TRBV5-8, the J gene TRBJ2-7; perhaps TRBD1 as D (5 bases). This CDR3 has 15 residues. Germline CDR1 reads SGHTS; CDR2 reads YDEGEE. V was shortened by 1 base and J by 1 base, with 12 bases between the two germline ends. For the CDR3, the DNA is TGTGCCAGCAGCTTGCCACGACAGACTTCCTACGAGCAGTACGTC. This gives the protein CASSLPRQTSYEQYV.

The chain links TRBV28 to TRBJ2-3; TRBD2 aligns across 8 bases. J lost 0 bases, V lost 4 bases, and 6 bases had no gene match. The CDR3 loop spans 16 amino acids. Germline V gene lookup returns CDR1 MDHEN and CDR2 SYDVKM. CDR3 coding DNA: TGTGCCAGCAGTTCCCCTTCTAGCGGGAGCACAGATACGCAGTATTTT. Encoded protein: CASSSPSSGSTDTQYF.

This rearrangement joins TRBV27 to TRBJ1-1; 7 nucleotides match TRBD1. Per germline, CDR1 MNHEY and CDR2 SMNVEV (reference sequence). This CDR3 spans 14 amino acids. Germline trimming cut 6 bases from V and 5 bases from J; bases unmatched to any gene: 9. For the CDR3, the DNA is TGTGCCAGCAGGGCACGACAGGGCGGGACTGAAGCTTTCTTT. Its protein is CASRARQGGTEAFF.

The V and J genes are TRBV5-1 and TRBJ2-7; D is uncertain. Germline V gene lookup returns CDR1 SGHRS and CDR2 YFSETQ. V lost 0 bases and J lost 7, with 20 bases in between. The CDR3 length is 16 residues. The CDR3 nucleotides read TGCGCCAGCAGCTTGGGCACAGTAGCTTTTTCCCGGGAGCAGTACTTC. Translation gives CASSLGTVAFSREQYF.

This clone was recorded only once. Other DNA sequences in the same sample also yield this CDR3. The chain couples TRBV5-1 to TRBJ2-3; D is possibly TRBD1 (6 bases). CDR1 and CDR2 (germline): SGHRS, YFSETQ. The CDR3 loop spans 15 amino acids. V dropped 2 bases and J dropped 1 base, with 11 bases sitting between them. DNA of the CDR3: TGCGCCAGCAGCTTACAGGGAGCAGGCACAGATACGCAGTATTTT. Amino acid sequence: CASSLQGAGTDTQYF.

The chain uses TRBV7-9 and TRBJ2-7; 9 positions agree with TRBD2. This CDR3 is 17 amino acids long. CDR1 SEHNR and CDR2 FQNEAQ come from the germline V gene (reference sequence). The V and J ends lost 5 bases and 1 base, in that order; junction bases with no gene match: 12. The CDR3 DNA sequence: TGTGCCAGCAGCCCGAGGCTCCTAGCGGGAAGGTCCTACGAGCAGTACTTC. This sequence encodes CASSPRLLAGRSYEQYF.

This chain links TRBV6-5 with TRBJ2-5, with no clear D. The CDR3 consists of 13 residues. Germline assignment: CDR1 MNHEY and CDR2 SVGAGI. V lost 2 bases, J lost 5 bases, and 9 bases lay in between. The CDR3 loop reads CASSYDALETQYF. The CDR3 nucleotides read TGTGCCAGCAGTTACGACGCCTTGGAGACCCAGTACTTC.

This clone is a singleton in its sample. This sequence joins TRBV7-3 and TRBJ2-1; perhaps D is TRBD1 or TRBD2 (6 bases each). The germline CDR1 and CDR2 sequences are SGHTA and FQGTGA. Trimming cost V 5 bases and J 10 bases, with 18 bases left between them. The CDR3 has 14 residues. The chain's CDR3 is CASSLSPSGAEQFF. The CDR3 DNA sequence: TGTGCCAGCAGCCTGTCCCCCTCGGGGGCAGAGCAGTTCTTC.

The rearrangement links TRBV6-6 to TRBJ1-4; 10 positions agree with TRBD1. The CDR3 extends over 13 amino acids. Trimming took 7 bases from V and 7 from J; bases not matched to a gene: 3. CDR1 MNHNY and CDR2 SVGAGI come from the germline V gene (reference sequence). This chain's CDR3 is CASTDRGPEKLFF. CDR3 in DNA: TGTGCCAGCACCGACAGGGGGCCTGAAAAACTGTTTTTT.

This clone was seen ten or more times. The chain carries TRBV30 and TRBJ1-5; D unclear. Germline assignment: CDR1 GTSNPN and CDR2 SVGIG (reference sequence). Trimming left V 2 bases short and J 3 bases short, with 8 bases between. This CDR3 spans 13 amino acids. CDR3 residues: CAWSLDLNQPQHF. The CDR3 DNA is TGTGCCTGGAGTTTGGACCTCAATCAGCCCCAGCATTTT.

The chain employs TRBV15 and TRBJ2-7, with a weak D call TRBD2 (5 bases). Germline V gene data show CDR1 as LNHNV and CDR2 as YYDKDF (reference sequence). This CDR3 spans 13 amino acids. Trimming removed 0 bases at V and 4 bases at J, with 7 bases between. This CDR3 is CATSRDTGYEQYF. In nucleotides, the CDR3 is TGTGCCACCAGCAGAGATACGGGGTACGAGCAGTACTTC.

The rearrangement uses TRBV30 and TRBJ2-3; 14 nucleotides align to TRBD2. Trimming at V came to 3 bases and at J to 4 bases, leaving 9 bases not matched to a gene. The CDR3 length is 17 residues. From germline, CDR1 is GTSNPN and CDR2 SVGIG (reference sequence). The CDR3 nucleotides are TGTGCCTGGAGGGGACTAGCGGGAGTAGTTCGGCCAGATACGCAGTATTTT. Protein product: CAWRGLAGVVRPDTQYF.

The V gene is TRBV5-1, the J gene TRBJ2-3; tentative D call: TRBD2 (5 bases). The germline V and J ends were trimmed by 1 base and 0 bases, with 9 bases remaining between them. Per the germline V gene, CDR1 is SGHRS and CDR2 is YFSETQ. This CDR3 region has 15 residues. The CDR3 sequence is CASSLRGSSTDTQYF. CDR3 sequence (DNA): TGCGCCAGCAGCTTGCGGGGTTCTAGCACAGATACGCAGTATTTT.

V is TRBV4-3 and J is TRBJ2-1; TRBD2 matches 10 bases. After removal of 1 base from V and 9 bases from J, the junction contained 12 bases not matched to a gene. The CDR3 runs 17 residues. CDR1 LGHNA and CDR2 YSLEER come from the germline V gene. CDR3 DNA: TGCGCCAGCAGCCAAGGGATGGGGCTAGCGGGAGAAATTGAGCAGTTCTTC. This encodes CASSQGMGLAGEIEQFF.